A single sample gave rise to the 12 T cell receptor beta chains below, sequenced in a study of tissue T cells after allogeneic stem cell transplantation. Using immunoSEQ multiplex PCR, the repertoire was profiled, and TCRdb retains in-frame clones only, with some absent. Of approximately 50,000 clones listed, approximately 70% are singletons. The sample comprised sorted cells pooled from one or two spleens. The receptors stem from a pool of C57BL/6 mice in good health.

Notes on this clone: The genes are named according to mouse. The read falls 1 residue short of the CDR3 end, and the missing part is taken from the germline J gene. This chain uses TRBV31 with TRBJ2-3; D could derive from TRBD1 or TRBD2 (5 bases each). With 1 base removed from V and 2 bases from J, the gap between germline ends came to 13 bases. The CDR3 has 15 amino acids. Germline V gives CDR1 GKSSPN, CDR2 SITVG. CDR3 residues: CAWSPGGGVAETLYF. CDR3 DNA (partial): TGTGCCTGGAGTCCCGGGGGAGGGGTTGCAGAAACGCTGTAT.

This clone appeared a few times. Gene names and germline match the mouse. The CDR3 end lies 1 residue beyond the end of the read and is filled in from the germline J gene. V and J are TRBV19 and TRBJ2-7; D unclear. Germline V gene sequence: CDR1 FNHDT, CDR2 SITEND (reference sequence). Trimming took off 6 bases at V and 4 bases at J, with 8 bases between the two ends. The CDR3 consists of 11 residues. CDR3 loop: CASTDNYEQYF. CDR3 DNA, as far as it was read: TGTGCCAGCACCGACAATTATGAACAGTAC.

This clone was picked up a small number of times. Genes and germline are mouse. The CDR3 end is not reached by the read, which stops 1 residue before it; the germline J gene fills it in. The chain links TRBV2 to TRBJ1-5; 10 positions agree with TRBD1. With V trimmed by 2 bases and J by 5 bases, 3 bases remained unmatched. The CDR3 has 15 residues. CDR1 LGHNA and CDR2 YSYQKL come from the germline V gene. The CDR3 DNA, read in part, is TGTGCCAGCAGCCAAACCGGGACAGGGGACCAGGCTCCGCTT. Protein sequence: CASSQTGTGDQAPL. The CDR3, in full, reads CASSQTGTGDQAPLF. The whole variable domain, remainder taken from reference TRBV2 and TRBJ1-5, is DPKIIQKPKYLVAVTGSEKILICEQYLGHNAMYWYRQSAKKPLEFMFSYSYQKLMDNQTASSRFQPQSSKKNHLDLQITALKPDDSATYFCASSQTGTGDQAPLFGEGTRLSVL.

Worth noting for this clone: All gene names here are mouse names. The read ends 1 residue shy of where the CDR3 ends; the end is completed using the germline J gene. V gene TRBV15 combines with J gene TRBJ1-3; tentative D call: TRBD1 (5 bases). Between the trimmed V and J ends, which lost 5 bases and 2 bases, there was a span of 7 bases. The CDR3 runs 13 residues. The germline V gene has CDR1 SGHND and CDR2 FRSKSL. CDR3 sequence: CASSPGAGNTLYF. The sequenced CDR3 bases are TGTGCCAGCAGTCCGGGGGCTGGAAATACGCTCTAT.

To note about this clone: The genes are named according to mouse. The CDR3 extends 1 residue past the end of the read, so its final part is completed from the germline J gene. The J gene is TRBJ1-2, the V gene TRBV3; 9 bases agree with TRBD1. Germline V gene sequence: CDR1 SNHLY, CDR2 FYNGKV (reference sequence). V trimming: 5 bases; J trimming: 1 base; junction bases outside the gene matches: 5. This CDR3 has 15 residues. The CDR3 DNA, read in part, is TGTGCCAGCAGCCCCGGACAGGGGAAAAACTCCGACTACACC. It codes for CASSPGQGKNSDYT. The entire CDR3 protein reads CASSPGQGKNSDYTF.

Concerning this clone: Genes and germline come from the mouse. The read halts 1 residue ahead of the CDR3 end, with the missing end drawn from the germline J gene. This sequence joins TRBV13-3 and TRBJ2-7; 10 nucleotides align to TRBD2. The CDR3 runs 14 residues. Germline CDR1 is NNHDY and CDR2 is SYVADS. V was pared by 1 base and J by 7 bases, with 5 bases of the junction left unmatched. Partial CDR3 DNA: TGTGCCAGCAGTGATTCTGGGGGGGCGGGCGAACAGTAC. Translating gives CASSDSGGAGEQY. The whole CDR3 protein reads CASSDSGGAGEQYF.

Notes on this clone: The germline and genes are mouse ones. The CDR3 end falls 1 residue outside the read, so it is completed with the germline J gene. The gene calls are TRBV31 and TRBJ1-3; the match to TRBD1 covers 12 bases. The CDR3 runs to 15 residues. V was clipped by 0 bases and J by 8 bases; unmatched bases: 5. Germline lookup yields CDR1 GKSSPN and CDR2 SITVG. The covered CDR3 bases are TGTGCCTGGAGTCTCGGGACAGGGGGCGCGGATACGCTCTAT. Protein: CAWSLGTGGADTLY. Given in full, the CDR3 is CAWSLGTGGADTLYF.

For this clone: The genes are named according to mouse. Read coverage stops 1 residue before the CDR3 terminus; the germline J gene supplies the remainder. This sequence joins TRBV13-1 and TRBJ2-7, with 9 bases fitting TRBD2. CDR1 is NSHNY and CDR2 is SYGAGN in the germline V gene. Unmatched junction bases numbered 3, after V lost 1 base and J lost 4 bases. The CDR3 runs 14 residues. The CDR3 sequence is CASSDLWGGYEQYF. The covered CDR3 bases are TGTGCCAGCAGTGATCTCTGGGGGGGGTATGAACAGTAC.

This clone appeared a few times. Mouse names are used for the genes. The read gets to within 1 residue of the CDR3 end, and the germline J gene fills in the rest. The chain couples TRBV14 to TRBJ2-7; D unresolved. The CDR3 has 10 residues. CDR1 is SGHDT, CDR2 FRDEAV, per germline. Between the trimmed V and J ends, which lost 4 bases and 4 bases, there was a span of 3 bases. CDR3: CASSPYEQYF. The part of the CDR3 DNA that was read is TGTGCCAGCAGTCCATATGAACAGTAC.

This clone was counted a single time. Gene names denote mouse genes. The read comes to an end 1 residue before the CDR3 does, leaving the germline J gene to fill in the end. This sequence joins TRBV1 and TRBJ2-5; 10 bases are shared with TRBD1. The CDR3 is 15 residues long. Unmatched junction bases numbered 5, after V lost 4 bases and J lost 4 bases. CDR1 NSQYPW and CDR2 LRSPGD come from the germline V gene (reference sequence). CDR3 DNA, as far as it was read: TGCACCTGCAGTGGTCGACAGGGGGCAGAAGACACCCAGTAC. It translates to CTCSGRQGAEDTQY. The CDR3 in full is CTCSGRQGAEDTQYF. The entire variable domain, with the rest obtained from reference TRBV1 and TRBJ2-5, is as follows: VTLLEQNPRWRLVPRGQAVNLRCILKNSQYPWMSWYQQDLQKQLQWLFTLRSPGDKEVKSLPGADYLATRVTDTELRLQVANMSQGRTLYCTCSGRQGAEDTQYFGPGTRLLVL.

In this sample, this clone turned up a few times. Gene labels here are mouse ones. The read gets to within 1 residue of the CDR3 end, and the germline J gene fills in the rest. This sequence joins TRBV13-1 and TRBJ2-2; D is possibly TRBD2 (6 bases). Germline V gene lookup returns CDR1 NSHNY and CDR2 SYGAGN. The CDR3 contains 16 residues. The V and J ends lost 0 bases and 1 base respectively, with 10 bases between them. CDR3 bases read: TGTGCCAGCAGTGATGGCCTGGGGCGAAACACCGGGCAGCTCTAC. It is translated as CASSDGLGRNTGQLY. The complete CDR3 reads CASSDGLGRNTGQLYF.

Concerning this clone itself: The genes are named according to mouse. The observed sequence ends 1 residue before the CDR3 terminus, with the missing tail filled in from the germline J gene. The chain employs TRBV3 and TRBJ1-3; D is unclear. This CDR3 contains 15 residues. V shed 2 bases and J shed 0 bases, with 8 bases lying between them. The germline CDR1 and CDR2 sequences are SNHLY and FYNGKV (reference sequence). This CDR3 is CASSLQTGSGNTLYF. Partial CDR3 DNA: TGTGCCAGCAGCTTACAGACGGGTTCTGGAAATACGCTCTAT.